The present TCR beta chain was sequenced within a study of blood T cell repertoires in COVID-19. Study-level information: Whether acute or convalescent, the COVID-19 samples came from the United States, Italy and Spain. PBMCs, B-cell-depleted T cells, or T cells provided the cDNA or gDNA that made up the material.

Followed over time, Seattle patients had been enrolled while infection was active. Trimming took 4 bases from V and 4 from J, leaving 13 bases between them. This CDR3 region has 14 residues. The germline V gene encodes CDR1 SGHKS and CDR2 YYEKEE (reference sequence). As originally analysed: Estimates of nucleated cell counts were drawn from the amplification of reference gene primers. Clones were sequenced by immunoSEQ multiplex PCR, and TCRdb holds only the in-frame ones, with some missing. The DNA was the basis for D and trimming; V, J and clone size are from that table. Of hundreds of thousands of clones listed, around 87% are singletons.

This TCR came from a woman between 45 and 65 years old with COVID-19, enrolled during active disease. The sample consisted of peripheral blood. The chain has TRBV5-5 and TRBJ2-3; D might be TRBD2 (5 bases). The CDR3 sequence is CASSMDFSPDTQYF. The CDR3, as DNA: TGTGCCAGCAGCATGGACTTTTCGCCAGATACGCAGTATTTT.